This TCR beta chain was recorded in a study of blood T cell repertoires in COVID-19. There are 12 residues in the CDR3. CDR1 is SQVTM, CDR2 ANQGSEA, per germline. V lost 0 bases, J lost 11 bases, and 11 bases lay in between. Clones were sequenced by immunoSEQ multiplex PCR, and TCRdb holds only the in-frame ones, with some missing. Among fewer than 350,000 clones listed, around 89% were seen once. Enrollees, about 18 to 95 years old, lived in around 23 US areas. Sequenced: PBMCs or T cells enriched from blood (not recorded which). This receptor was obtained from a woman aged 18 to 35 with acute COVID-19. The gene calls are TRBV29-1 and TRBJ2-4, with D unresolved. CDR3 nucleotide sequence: TGCAGCGTTGAAGAGGCGGTCGGTGTTCAGTACTTC. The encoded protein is CSVEEAVGVQYF.